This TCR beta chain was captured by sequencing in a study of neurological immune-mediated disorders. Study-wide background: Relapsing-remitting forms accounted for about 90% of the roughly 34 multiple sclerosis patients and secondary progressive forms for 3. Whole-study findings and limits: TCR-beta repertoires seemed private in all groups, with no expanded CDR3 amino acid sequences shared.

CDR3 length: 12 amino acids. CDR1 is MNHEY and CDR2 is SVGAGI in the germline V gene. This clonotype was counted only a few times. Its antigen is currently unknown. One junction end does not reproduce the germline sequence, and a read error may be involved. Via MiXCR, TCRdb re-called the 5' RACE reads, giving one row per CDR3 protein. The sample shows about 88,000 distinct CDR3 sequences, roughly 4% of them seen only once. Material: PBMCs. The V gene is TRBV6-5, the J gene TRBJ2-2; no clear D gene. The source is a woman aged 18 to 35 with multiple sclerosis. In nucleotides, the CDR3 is TGTGACAGCAGTAGAAACACCGGGGAGCTGTTTTTT. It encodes CDSSRNTGELFF.